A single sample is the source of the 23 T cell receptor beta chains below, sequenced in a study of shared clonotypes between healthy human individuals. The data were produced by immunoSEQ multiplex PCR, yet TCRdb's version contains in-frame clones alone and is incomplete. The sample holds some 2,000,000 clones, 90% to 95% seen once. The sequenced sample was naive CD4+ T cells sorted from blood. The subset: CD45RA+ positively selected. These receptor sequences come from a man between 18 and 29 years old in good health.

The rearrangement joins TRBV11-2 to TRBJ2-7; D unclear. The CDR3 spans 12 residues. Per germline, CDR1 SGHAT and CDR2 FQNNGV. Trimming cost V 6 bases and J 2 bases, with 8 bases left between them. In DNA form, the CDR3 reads TGTGCCAGCAGTCCCCTGACCTACGAGCAGTACTTC. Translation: CASSPLTYEQYF.

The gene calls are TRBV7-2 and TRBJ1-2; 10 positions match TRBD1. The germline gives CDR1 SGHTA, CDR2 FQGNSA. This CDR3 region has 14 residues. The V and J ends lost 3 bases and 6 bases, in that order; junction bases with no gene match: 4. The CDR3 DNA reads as TGTGCCAGCAGCTTGACAGGGGGCGCGAATGGCTACACCTTC. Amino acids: CASSLTGGANGYTF.

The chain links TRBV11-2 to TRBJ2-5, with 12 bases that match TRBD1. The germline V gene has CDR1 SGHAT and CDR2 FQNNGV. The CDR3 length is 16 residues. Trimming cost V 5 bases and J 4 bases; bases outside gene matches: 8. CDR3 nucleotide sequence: TGTGCCAGCAGCCCTGGGGACAGGGGGCGCGGAGAGACCCAGTACTTC. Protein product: CASSPGDRGRGETQYF.

This chain's CDR3 is CASSDGGRYEQYF. As DNA, the CDR3 is TGTGCCAGCTCCGATGGGGGGCGCTACGAGCAGTACTTC. V gene TRBV2 combines with J gene TRBJ2-7; D tentatively reads TRBD1 or TRBD2 (6 bases each). Germline loops: CDR1 SNHLY, CDR2 FYNNEI. The CDR3 is made up of 13 amino acids. Trimming took 8 bases from V and 3 from J, leaving 14 bases between them.

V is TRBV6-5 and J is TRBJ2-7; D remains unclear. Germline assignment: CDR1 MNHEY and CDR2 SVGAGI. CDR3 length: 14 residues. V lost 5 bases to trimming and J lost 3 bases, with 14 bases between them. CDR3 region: CASSRRPLFYEQYF. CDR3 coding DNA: TGTGCCAGCAGTCGACGACCATTATTCTACGAGCAGTACTTC.

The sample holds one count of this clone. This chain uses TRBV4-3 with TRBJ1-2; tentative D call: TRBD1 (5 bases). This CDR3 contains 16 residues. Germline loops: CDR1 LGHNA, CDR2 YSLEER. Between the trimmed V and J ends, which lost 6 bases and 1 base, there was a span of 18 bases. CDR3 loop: CASRRDFADYNYGYTF. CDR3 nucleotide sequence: TGCGCCAGCAGGAGGGACTTCGCGGATTATAACTATGGCTACACCTTC.

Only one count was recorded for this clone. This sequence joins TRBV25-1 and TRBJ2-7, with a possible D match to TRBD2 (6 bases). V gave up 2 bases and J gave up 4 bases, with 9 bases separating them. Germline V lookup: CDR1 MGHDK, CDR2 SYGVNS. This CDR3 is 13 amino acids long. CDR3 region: CASSEAGSYEQYF. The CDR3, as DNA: TGTGCCAGCAGTGAAGCGGGATCATACGAGCAGTACTTC.

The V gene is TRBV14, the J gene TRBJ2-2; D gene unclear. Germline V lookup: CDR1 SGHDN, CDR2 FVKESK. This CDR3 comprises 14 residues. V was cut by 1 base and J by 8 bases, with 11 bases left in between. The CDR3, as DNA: TGTGCCAGCAGCCAAGCCCTCACGGCAGGGGAGCTGTTTTTT. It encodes CASSQALTAGELFF. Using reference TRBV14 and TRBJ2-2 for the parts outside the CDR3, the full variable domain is EAGVTQFPSHSVIEKGQTVTLRCDPISGHDNLYWYRRVMGKEIKFLLHFVKESKQDESGMPNNRFLAERTGGTYSTLKVQPAELEDSGVYFCASSQALTAGELFFGEGSRLTVL.

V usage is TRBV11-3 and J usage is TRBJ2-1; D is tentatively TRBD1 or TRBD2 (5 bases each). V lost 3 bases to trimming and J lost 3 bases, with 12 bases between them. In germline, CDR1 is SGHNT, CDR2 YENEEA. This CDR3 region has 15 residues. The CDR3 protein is CASSFMGDSYNEQFF. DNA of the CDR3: TGTGCCAGCAGCTTTATGGGAGACAGCTACAATGAGCAGTTCTTC.

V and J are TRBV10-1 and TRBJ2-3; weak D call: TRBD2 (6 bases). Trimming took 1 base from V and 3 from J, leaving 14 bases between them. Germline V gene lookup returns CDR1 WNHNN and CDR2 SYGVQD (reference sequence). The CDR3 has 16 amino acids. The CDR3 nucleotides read TGCGCCAGCAGTGAGTGGGGTGGGAGCGGGACAGATACGCAGTATTTT. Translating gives CASSEWGGSGTDTQYF.

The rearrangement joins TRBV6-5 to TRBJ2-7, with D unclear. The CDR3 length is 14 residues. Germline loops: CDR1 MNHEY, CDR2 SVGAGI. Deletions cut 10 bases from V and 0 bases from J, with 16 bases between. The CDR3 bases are TGTGCCACCGACTTAAAGTACGGCTCCTACGAGCAGTACTTC. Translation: CATDLKYGSYEQYF.

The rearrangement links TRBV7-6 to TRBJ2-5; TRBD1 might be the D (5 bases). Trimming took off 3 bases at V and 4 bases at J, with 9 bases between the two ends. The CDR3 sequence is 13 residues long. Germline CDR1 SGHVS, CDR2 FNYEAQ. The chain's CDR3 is CASSFTGPETQYF. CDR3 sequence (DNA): TGTGCCAGCAGCTTTACAGGTCCAGAGACCCAGTACTTC.

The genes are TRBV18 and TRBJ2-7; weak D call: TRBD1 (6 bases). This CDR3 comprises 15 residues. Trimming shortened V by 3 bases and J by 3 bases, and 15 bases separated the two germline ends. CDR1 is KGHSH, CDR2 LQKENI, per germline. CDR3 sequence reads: CASSPKGQGNYEQYF. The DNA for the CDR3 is TGTGCCAGCTCACCGAAGGGGCAGGGGAACTACGAGCAGTACTTC.

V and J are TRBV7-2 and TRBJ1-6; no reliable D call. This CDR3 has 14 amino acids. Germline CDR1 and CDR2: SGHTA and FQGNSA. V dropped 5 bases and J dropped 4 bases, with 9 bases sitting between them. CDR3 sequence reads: CASSPDQYNSPLHF. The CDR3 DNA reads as TGTGCCAGCAGCCCAGATCAATATAATTCACCCCTCCACTTT.

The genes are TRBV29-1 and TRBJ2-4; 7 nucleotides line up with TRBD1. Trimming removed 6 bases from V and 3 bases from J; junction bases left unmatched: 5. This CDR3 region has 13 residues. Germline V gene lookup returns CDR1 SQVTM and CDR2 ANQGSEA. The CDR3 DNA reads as TGCAGCGTAAGGGCAGGGGGCAAAAACATTCAGTACTTC. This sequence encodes CSVRAGGKNIQYF.

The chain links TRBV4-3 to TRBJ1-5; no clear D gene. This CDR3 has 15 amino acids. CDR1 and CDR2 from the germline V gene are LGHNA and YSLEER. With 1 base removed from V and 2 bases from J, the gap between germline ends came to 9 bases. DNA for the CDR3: TGCGCCAGCAGCCAAGTATCGGACGGCAATCAGCCCCAGCATTTT. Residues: CASSQVSDGNQPQHF.

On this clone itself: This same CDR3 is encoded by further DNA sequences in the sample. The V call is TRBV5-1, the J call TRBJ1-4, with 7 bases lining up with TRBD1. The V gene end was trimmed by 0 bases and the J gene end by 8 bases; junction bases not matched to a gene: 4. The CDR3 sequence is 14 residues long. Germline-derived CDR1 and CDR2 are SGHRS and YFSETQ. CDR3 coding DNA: TGCGCCAGCAGCTTGGGACAGGGCAGGGAAAAACTGTTTTTT. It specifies CASSLGQGREKLFF. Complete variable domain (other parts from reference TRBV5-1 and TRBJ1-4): KAGVTQTPRYLIKTRGQQVTLSCSPISGHRSVSWYQQTPGQGLQFLFEYFSETQRNKGNFPGRFSGRQFSNSRSEMNVSTLELGDSALYLCASSLGQGREKLFFGSGTQLSVL.

The CDR3 region is CASSRKRQDPQETQYF. DNA for the CDR3: TGTGCCAGCAGCCGAAAAAGACAGGATCCCCAAGAGACCCAGTACTTC. The chain couples TRBV5-4 to TRBJ2-5, with a possible D match to TRBD1 (6 bases). This CDR3 region has 16 residues. Between the trimmed V and J ends, which lost 4 bases and 1 base, there was a span of 17 bases. Germline V gene sequence: CDR1 SGHNT, CDR2 YYREEE (reference sequence).

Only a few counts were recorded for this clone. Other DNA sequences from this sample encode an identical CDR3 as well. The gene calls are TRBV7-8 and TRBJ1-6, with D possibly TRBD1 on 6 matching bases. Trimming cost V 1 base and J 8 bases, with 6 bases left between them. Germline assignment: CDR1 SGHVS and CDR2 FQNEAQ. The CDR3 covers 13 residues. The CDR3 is CASSLGTDSPLHF. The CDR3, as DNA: TGTGCCAGCAGCTTAGGGACAGATTCACCCCTCCACTTT.

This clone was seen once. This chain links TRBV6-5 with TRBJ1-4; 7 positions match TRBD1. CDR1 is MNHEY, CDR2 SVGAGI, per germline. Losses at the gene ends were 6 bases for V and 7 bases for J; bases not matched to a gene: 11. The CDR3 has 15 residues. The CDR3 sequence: CASRLGQVGGEKLFF. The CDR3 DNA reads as TGTGCCAGCAGACTAGGACAGGTTGGGGGTGAAAAACTGTTTTTT.

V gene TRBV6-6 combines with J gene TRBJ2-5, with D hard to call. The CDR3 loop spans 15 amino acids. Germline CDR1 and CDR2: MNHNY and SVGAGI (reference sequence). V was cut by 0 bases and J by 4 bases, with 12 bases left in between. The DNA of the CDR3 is TGTGCCAGCAGTTACTCTCCAGCCCTGGGAGAGACCCAGTACTTC. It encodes CASSYSPALGETQYF.

The CDR3 nucleotides are TGTGCCAGCAGCCACACGGCGCACGAGCAGTACTTC. Translation: CASSHTAHEQYF. This rearrangement joins TRBV14 to TRBJ2-7; D is unresolved. V was trimmed by 3 bases and J by 5 bases, leaving 8 bases between them. The CDR3 is 12 amino acids. Germline assignment: CDR1 SGHDN and CDR2 FVKESK.

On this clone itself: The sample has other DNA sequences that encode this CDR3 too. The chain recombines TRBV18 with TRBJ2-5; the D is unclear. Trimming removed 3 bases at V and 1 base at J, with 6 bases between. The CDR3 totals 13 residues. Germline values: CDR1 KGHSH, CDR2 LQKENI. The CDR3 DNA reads TGTGCCAGCTCACCTGGCATCCAAGAGACCCAGTACTTC. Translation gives CASSPGIQETQYF.